This T cell receptor (beta chain) was identified in a study of cytotoxic CD8 clonotypes in ibrutinib-treated CLL. The germline V gene has CDR1 MDHEN and CDR2 SYDVKM. V dropped 3 bases and J dropped 5 bases, with 17 bases sitting between them. CDR3 length: 16 amino acids. Method: immunoSEQ multiplex PCR; TCRdb's copy keeps in-frame clones and lacks some. The table has fewer than 35,000 clones, approximately 85% seen once. To note about this clone: Its antigen is as yet unknown.

Regarding the study as a whole: Clonality, elevated at ibrutinib response, dropped back toward baseline at progression.

The source is a human donor with chronic lymphocytic leukemia. The sequences come from PBMCs, collected after 24 months of ibrutinib treatment. The chain is built from TRBV28 and TRBJ1-5; D remains ambiguous. CDR3 sequence (DNA): TGTGCCAGCAGTTTGGAACCGGGTCAAAGGGATCAGCCCCAGCATTTT. It yields the protein CASSLEPGQRDQPQHF.